Included here is one T cell receptor (beta chain) sequence, with context. Its antigen is currently unknown. The record originates from a study of monozygotic twins with inflammatory bowel disease. Study-wide results and caveats: The sharing of clonotypes with others was lower in IBD patients than in healthy twins, especially with disease activity.

Per donor, 2 to 2.5 ml of blood was collected and frozen. The template was total RNA from whole blood, with no T cell sorting. Both the TCRalpha cDNA and the TCRbeta cDNA were taken through two nested PCRs, lasting about 17 and 10 cycles. From its re-call of the 5' RACE reads, TCRdb lists each CDR3 protein once, without DNA. There are over 200,000 distinct CDR3 sequences in the sample, with roughly 8% held by the top ten. This CDR3 is 14 amino acids long. Germline CDR1 and CDR2: SGHRS and YFSETQ. The rearrangement links TRBV5-1 to TRBJ2-5; TCRdb indicates TRBD1, and absent DNA this call remains unverified. This receptor was taken from a human donor with ulcerative colitis or Crohn's disease, or a healthy co-twin of an affected twin (not recorded which). The sample taken for sequencing was blood. CDR3 sequence reads: CASTVKGGQETQYF.